This T cell receptor beta chain was sequenced for a study of blood T cell repertoires in COVID-19. Study details: There were acute and convalescent COVID-19 samples, and they came from the United States, Italy and Spain. The cDNA or gDNA used as material had been derived from T cells, B-cell-depleted T cells, or PBMCs.

This clone was observed once. Authors' analysis steps: Reference gene primer amplification gave estimated nucleated cell counts. Only in-frame clones appear in the TCRdb table, and some are missing; sequencing was by immunoSEQ multiplex PCR. Clone size and V and J calls were adopted from that table, with D and trimming inferred from the DNA. The sample consists of 65,000 to 90,000 clones, roughly nine tenths of them appearing once. The material sequenced was peripheral blood. The sequence came from a man aged 45-65 years with acute or convalescent COVID-19.

CDR3 DNA: TGTGCCATAGGGGTTGCTAGCGGGGGTAAGCAGTTCTTC. Translated, it gives CAIGVASGGKQFF. The chain has TRBV12-3 or TRBV12-4 and TRBJ2-1; TRBD2 matches at 10 bases. The length of the CDR3 is 13 residues. Trimming removed 10 bases from V and 11 bases from J; junction bases left unmatched: 11.